These 17 T cell receptor beta chains originate from one sample sequenced in a study of cytomegalovirus exposure and HLA in healthy donors. Profiled with immunoSEQ multiplex PCR; TCRdb holds only in-frame clones, not every one. The sample consists of fewer than 100,000 clones, roughly 94% of them appearing once. The sample was PBMCs. The receptors come from a woman under 30 in good health and CMV-seropositive.

The rearrangement uses TRBV19 and TRBJ2-7, with TRBD1 as a possible D gene (5 bases). Trimming cost V 4 bases and J 1 base, with 11 bases left between them. The CDR3 spans 14 residues. The germline V gene encodes CDR1 LNHDA and CDR2 SQIVND (reference sequence). The CDR3 spells CASSKKGFSYEQYF. The CDR3, as DNA: TGTGCCAGTAGTAAAAAGGGGTTTTCCTACGAGCAGTACTTC.

This CDR3 is CASRTSTGALHEQYF. The DNA of the CDR3 is TGTGCCAGCAGGACATCTACGGGAGCCCTCCACGAGCAGTACTTC. The rearrangement links TRBV28 to TRBJ2-7; TRBD2 might be the D (6 bases). This CDR3 contains 15 residues. Trimming removed 6 bases from V and 5 bases from J, with 20 bases in between. Germline CDR1 reads MDHEN; CDR2 reads SYDVKM.

The rearrangement uses TRBV2 and TRBJ2-7, with D maybe TRBD1 (5 bases). The CDR3 extends over 15 amino acids. V lost 5 bases and J 2 bases, leaving 16 bases between the germline ends. CDR1 is SNHLY, CDR2 FYNNEI, per germline. Written as DNA, the CDR3 is TGTGCCAGCAGTCCTGGTGGGGCGCAGACCTACGAGCAGTACTTC. It yields the protein CASSPGGAQTYEQYF.

V usage is TRBV14 and J usage is TRBJ2-7; D is possibly TRBD1 (6 bases). The V and J ends lost 1 base and 2 bases respectively, with 15 bases between them. Germline loops: CDR1 SGHDN, CDR2 FVKESK. The CDR3 is 16 residues long. CDR3 loop: CASSQVLTGVPYEQYF. As DNA, the CDR3 is TGTGCCAGCAGCCAAGTATTGACAGGAGTTCCCTACGAGCAGTACTTC. Variable domain in full (rest from reference TRBV14 and TRBJ2-7): EAGVTQFPSHSVIEKGQTVTLRCDPISGHDNLYWYRRVMGKEIKFLLHFVKESKQDESGMPNNRFLAERTGGTYSTLKVQPAELEDSGVYFCASSQVLTGVPYEQYFGPGTRLTVT.

The CDR3 nucleotides are TGTGCCTGGAGGGAGAGCCACTCTGGGGCCAACGTCCTGACTTTC. This encodes CAWRESHSGANVLTF. The chain links TRBV30 to TRBJ2-6; D ambiguous. V dropped 3 bases and J dropped 0 bases, with 9 bases sitting between them. CDR3 length equals 15 residues. Germline CDR1 reads GTSNPN; CDR2 reads SVGIG (reference sequence).

The gene calls are TRBV27 and TRBJ2-7; TRBD1 aligns across 7 bases. The CDR3 contains 17 residues. Per germline, CDR1 MNHEY and CDR2 SMNVEV (reference sequence). The V segment lost 4 bases and the J segment 0 bases; nucleotides outside the gene matches: 12. The CDR3 reads CASSSIKGATSSYEQYF. In DNA form, the CDR3 reads TGTGCCAGCAGTTCGATAAAGGGGGCCACTAGCTCCTACGAGCAGTACTTC.

The chain carries TRBV6-5 and TRBJ2-5; unclear D gene. The V end lost 3 bases, the J end lost 6 bases, and 11 bases lay between the germline ends. Germline values: CDR1 MNHEY, CDR2 SVGAGI. The CDR3 covers 13 residues. The CDR3 here is CASSYSVAQTQYF. The CDR3 bases are TGTGCCAGCAGTTATTCCGTCGCGCAGACCCAGTACTTC.

This chain links TRBV6-6 with TRBJ1-1; 8 nucleotides line up with TRBD1. In germline, CDR1 is MNHNY, CDR2 SVGAGI (reference sequence). V lost 4 bases to trimming and J lost 8 bases; unmatched junction nucleotides: 3. CDR3 length: 12 amino acids. In DNA, the CDR3 is TGTGCCAGCAGTTGGCGGACAGGGGAAGCTTTCTTT. The encoded protein is CASSWRTGEAFF.

This sequence joins TRBV6-1 and TRBJ1-2; a possible D gene is TRBD1 (5 bases). The germline V gene has CDR1 MNHNS and CDR2 SASEGT. CDR3 length: 15 amino acids. Trimming took 2 bases from V and 2 from J, leaving 12 bases between them. The CDR3 bases are TGTGCCAGCAGTGAATTTACAGGACCCAACTATGGCTACACCTTC. Translated: CASSEFTGPNYGYTF.

The chain has TRBV4-2 and TRBJ1-1; no clear D. The CDR3 sequence is 17 residues long. The germline V gene has CDR1 LGHNA and CDR2 YNFKEQ. The V gene lost 2 bases and the J gene lost 0 bases, with 16 bases spanning the gap. The CDR3 loop is CASSQIWWSSMNTEAFF. DNA of the CDR3: TGTGCCAGCAGCCAAATATGGTGGTCAAGCATGAACACTGAAGCTTTCTTT.

The chain uses TRBV19 and TRBJ2-6; D unresolved. CDR1 is LNHDA and CDR2 is SQIVND in the germline V gene (reference sequence). The CDR3 is made up of 14 amino acids. Trimming shortened V by 5 bases and J by 0 bases, and 5 bases separated the two germline ends. Written as DNA, the CDR3 is TGTGCCAGTAGTCCAAACTCTGGGGCCAACGTCCTGACTTTC. This codes for CASSPNSGANVLTF.

The J gene is TRBJ1-3, the V gene TRBV11-2, with D maybe TRBD1 (5 bases). Germline V CDR1 and CDR2: SGHAT, FQNNGV. The CDR3 has 17 residues. V was pared by 1 base and J by 11 bases, with 24 bases between. The CDR3 region has the DNA TGTGCCAGCAGCTTAGGGGGCGGCACATGGAACTATCCCCCCATATATTTT. Translation gives CASSLGGGTWNYPPIYF.

This sequence joins TRBV27 and TRBJ2-7; 8 bases align to TRBD1. This CDR3 is 15 amino acids long. V gave up 1 base and J gave up 5 bases; unmatched junction bases: 7. CDR1 and CDR2 from the germline V gene are MNHEY and SMNVEV (reference sequence). The CDR3 bases are TGTGCCAGCAGTTTATTGTCACAGGGGGACAACGAGCAGTACTTC. Its protein is CASSLLSQGDNEQYF.

The chain combines TRBV28 with TRBJ1-6; D unclear. The V and J ends lost 3 bases and 5 bases respectively, with 8 bases between them. The CDR3 is 14 amino acids. Germline V gives CDR1 MDHEN, CDR2 SYDVKM. The DNA for the CDR3 is TGTGCCAGCAGTTTGGTCACAGATAATTCACCCCTCCACTTT. Translation gives CASSLVTDNSPLHF.

This chain links TRBV19 with TRBJ1-5, with D uncertain. The V gene's germline CDR1 is LNHDA and CDR2 SQIVND (reference sequence). V gave up 5 bases and J gave up 4 bases, with 15 bases separating them. The CDR3 is 15 amino acids. The CDR3 nucleotides are TGTGCCAGTAGTGCCGCCCGGGTTCGAAATCAGCCCCAGCATTTT. Amino acids: CASSAARVRNQPQHF.

The J gene is TRBJ2-1, the V gene TRBV19; 7 bases agree with TRBD2. The CDR3 length is 14 residues. The V gene end was trimmed by 6 bases and the J gene end by 0 bases; junction bases not matched to a gene: 2. Germline V gene sequence: CDR1 LNHDA, CDR2 SQIVND (reference sequence). For the CDR3, the DNA is TGTGCCAGTAGCGGGGGGAGCTCCTACAATGAGCAGTTCTTC. Encoded protein: CASSGGSSYNEQFF.

The chain joins TRBV4-1 to TRBJ2-1, with TRBD2 matching 9 bases. CDR3 length equals 16 residues. Germline CDR1 reads MGHRA; CDR2 reads YSYEKL. Germline trimming cut 7 bases from V and 6 bases from J; bases unmatched to any gene: 13. The DNA of the CDR3 is TGCGCCAGCAACCAGGTCGGAGCGGGGGGCGGCAATGAGCAGTTCTTC. Its protein is CASNQVGAGGGNEQFF.